This TCR beta chain appears in the sequencing data of a study of Ad26.COV2.S vaccination and SARS-CoV-2 variants (dated by TCRdb to about 2021). For the study in its entirety: Vaccine-arm donors were drawn from COV1001, a multicentre, randomized, double-blind, placebo-controlled phase I-IIa trial of Ad26.COV2.S in healthy adults. The specificity and breadth of SARS-CoV-2-reactive T cell receptors after Ad26.COV2.S vaccination were assessed by TCRbeta repertoire sequencing. Ad26.COV2.S was administered intramuscularly at a dose of 5x10^10 or 1x10^11 viral particles, either as one shot or as two shots given 56 days apart. Blinding of investigators to trial group allocation was maintained during experiments and outcome assessment. A total of approximately 32 samples were included in the TCR-sequenced set, comprising about 20 Ad26.COV2.S vaccine recipients, 5 placebo recipients and 8 SARS-CoV-2 convalescent individuals. Participants in the trial were split at random into five groups of five each, receiving low-dose or high-dose Ad26.COV2.S once or twice, or else placebo on both occasions. The study at large found these results: It was noted by the authors that total T cell responses may have been underestimated by the TCR breadth and depth analyses. Higher spike-specific TCR breadth was observed in Ad26.COV2.S recipients than in placebo recipients (P = 0.0014). The study was not powered to compare responses between vaccine doses or regimens. Substantial breadth of spike-specific CD8+ and CD4+ T cell responses was reported after vaccination. Vaccine and placebo recipients had comparable non-spike TCR breadth, which fits with the vaccine containing only spike.

This sample's treatment or condition label indicates: some 20 received Ad26.COV2.S at low or high dose, single or two shots; about 5 received placebo; per-sample allocation not given. For vaccine and placebo recipients, the sequenced repertoires came from samples collected on day 63 after the first injection. In Cohort 1b, around 25 adults aged 18-55 years were enrolled at a single site in Boston, USA, between 29 July and 7 August 2020. As a vaccine, Ad26.COV2.S was a replication-incompetent adenovirus type 26 vector that expressed a prefusion-stabilized SARS-CoV-2 spike protein derived from the original Wuhan strain. The immunoSEQ Assay was used to sequence TCRbeta CDR3 regions. After extraction, genomic DNA underwent amplification by bias-controlled multiplex PCR, followed by high-throughput sequencing. As for how the authors treated the data: To quantify the absolute abundance of every unique TCRbeta CDR3 region, sequences were collapsed and filtered. T cell fraction was estimated by normalizing TCRbeta template counts to usable DNA, with usable DNA measured through amplification of reference genes found in all nucleated cells. Repertoire TCRs were annotated as SARS-CoV-2-specific by exact matching of V gene, CDR3 amino acid sequence and J gene to a known reactive TCR set. The reference SARS-CoV-2 TCR set came from MIRA and was filtered for enrichment in COVID-19-positive ImmuneCODE repertoires, removing public or cross-reactive TCRs. Using the MIRA antigens, annotated TCRs were further analysed by specific ORF or by position within an ORF. Breadth was defined as annotated unique rearrangements over total unique productive rearrangements; depth was the summed frequency of those rearrangements. Group comparisons of TCR breadth used two-sided Wilcoxon rank-sum tests. Drawn from immuneACCESS, this table holds only the in-frame rearrangements with V and J called that TCRdb kept. Clones are partly lost; checked studies trace under half to an unresolved V gene and leave the rest unexplained. Clone size and V and J calls were adopted from that table, with D and trimming inferred from the DNA. Here the sample has some 640,000 clones; roughly 90% occur a single time. The top ten hold approximately 1.5% of the sample.

V sheds 4 bases and J sheds 12 bases, leaving 13 bases between their ends. The germline V gene (reference sequence) sets CDR1 to SEHNR and CDR2 to FQNEAQ. The cysteine opens and the phenylalanine closes a CDR3 of 12 amino acids. The only DNA kept is the CDR3, 36 bases in frame from the first base. This clone was detected only a few times. The specificity of this receptor is unknown. No base qualities exist here, and no much larger clone lies one base off it. The sample consisted of peripheral blood, taken in a trial of Ad26.COV2.S vaccine versus placebo. The rearrangement joined TRBV7-9 to TRBJ1-5; matching of 5 bases hints at TRBD1 as the D gene. This receptor was taken from a person between 18 and 59 years old who received the Ad26.COV2.S COVID-19 vaccine or a placebo. The sequenced DNA is TGTGCCAGCAGCTGGGGGGGGACGCTCCAGCATTTT. Its translation is CASSWGGTLQHF.